Listed below are T cell receptor beta chains from one sample, sequenced in a study of shared clonotypes between healthy human individuals. The assay was immunoSEQ multiplex PCR, and TCRdb's table has in-frame clones only and misses some. Of a few hundred thousand clones in the sample, around 90% were seen once. Sequencing was done on a sample of memory CD8+ T cells sorted from blood. The source of these receptors is a man aged 18 to 35 in good health. Each CDR3 is given with its conserved first and last residue. The D gene is left open where the match is weak. The size entry is marked missing in some rows and otherwise reads once, few, many or a size class.

. . TRBJ2-4 TRBV20-1 TGCAGTGCTAGTGTTCAAAACATTCAGTACTTC CSASVQNIQYF
. once TRBJ2-7 TRBV4-1 TGCGCCAGCAGCCAAGTGGGGTCCGACTACGAGCAGTACTTC CASSQVGSDYEQYF
TRBD1 . TRBJ2-7 TRBV7-9 TGTGCCAGCAGCAAACCCAGACAGGGGGCTGGCGAGCAGTACTTC CASSKPRQGAGEQYF
. . TRBJ2-7 TRBV13 TGTGCCAGCAGCTTTAGGAGTTTAGCCGAGCAGTACTTC CASSFRSLAEQYF
. . TRBJ2-2 TRBV9 TGTGCCAGCACCTATACTAACACCGGGGAGCTGTTTTTT CASTYTNTGELFF
. once TRBJ1-2 TRBV4-1 TGCGCCAGCAGCCAAGACCCTAAGACCGGGTACTATGGCTACACCTTC CASSQDPKTGYYGYTF
. . TRBJ1-1 TRBV7-9 TGTGCCAGCAGCCCAGGGTGGGCGGGGATCATGAACACTGAAGCTTTCTTT CASSPGWAGIMNTEAFF
. . TRBJ1-2 TRBV9 TGTGCCAGCAGCGTCGGGACCGACTATGGCTACACCTTC CASSVGTDYGYTF
. . TRBJ2-7 TRBV7-7 TGTGCTAGCAGCTTACAGGGCGCCTACGAGCAGTACTTC CASSLQGAYEQYF
. . TRBJ2-7 TRBV5-4 TGTGCCAGCAGCTTGCGCGGGGCTCTCGAGCAGTACTTC CASSLRGALEQYF
TRBD1 . TRBJ2-3 TRBV11-2 TGTGCCAGCAGCCCGACAGGGTCTAGCACAGATACGCAGTATTTT CASSPTGSSTDTQYF
. . TRBJ1-5 TRBV5-6 TGTGCCAGCAGCTTCGGCCCGCGGAGCAATCAGCCCCAGCATTTT CASSFGPRSNQPQHF
TRBD1 . TRBJ1-2 TRBV27 TGTGCCAGCAGTTTAACCACCTCTGACAGGGGTAACTATGGCTACACCTTC CASSLTTSDRGNYGYTF
. . TRBJ1-2 TRBV10-3 TGTGCCATCAGGACACGAGGGGGAGAAGGCTACACCTTC CAIRTRGGEGYTF
TRBD1 few TRBJ1-5 TRBV9 TGTGCCAGCAACCCTACAGGGGGAAGCAATCAGCCCCAGCATTTT CASNPTGGSNQPQHF
. once TRBJ1-1 TRBV4-1 TGCGCCAGCAGCCAAGCCCCAGGTATGAACACTGAAGCTTTCTTT CASSQAPGMNTEAFF
. . TRBJ2-7 TRBV7-9 TGTGCCAGCAGCTCGCCGACCGGGACGGGGTCCTACGAGCAGTACTTC CASSSPTGTGSYEQYF
TRBD1 many TRBJ2-1 TRBV19 TGTGCCAGTAGTATAACGGGACAGGGATACAATGAGCAGTTCTTC CASSITGQGYNEQFF
. . TRBJ2-5 TRBV5-1 TGCGCCAGCAGCTTCCGTCTAGACGAAGAGACCCAGTACTTC CASSFRLDEETQYF
. . TRBJ1-4 TRBV6-6 TGTGCCAGCCTGGGGGAAAAACTGTTTTTT CASLGEKLFF
. once TRBJ1-3 TRBV7-3 TGTGCCAGCAGCCTGGACACCCGCCCTGGAAACACCATATATTTT CASSLDTRPGNTIYF
. . TRBJ2-2 TRBV11-2 TGTGCCAGCAGCTTAGTGGGCACCGGGGAGCTGTTTTTT CASSLVGTGELFF
. . TRBJ2-4 TRBV7-9 TGTGCCAGCAGCTTATCGACAGGTTTAGCCAAAAACATTCAGTACTTC CASSLSTGLAKNIQYF
. once TRBJ2-7 TRBV14 TGTGCCAGCAGCCTTAGGCAGGTAACCGAGCAGTACTTC CASSLRQVTEQYF
. . TRBJ1-1 TRBV5-4 TGTGCCAGCAGCCAAACCCCCGGCACTGAAGCTTTCTTT CASSQTPGTEAFF
TRBD1 . TRBJ2-7 TRBV7-9 TGTGCCAGCAGCTTACCGTCACGCTCAGGGGGTTTGGGAGAGCAGTACTTC CASSLPSRSGGLGEQYF
. many TRBJ2-2 TRBV10-1 TGCGCCAGCAGTGCGACCAAAACCGGGGAGCTGTTTTTT CASSATKTGELFF
. . TRBJ2-1 TRBV13 TGTGCCAGCAGCTTACCCTCTTTCTACAATGAGCAGTTCTTC CASSLPSFYNEQFF
. . TRBJ2-5 TRBV27 TGTGCCAGCAGTTTTATAGGGACTTTACAAGAGACCCAGTACTTC CASSFIGTLQETQYF
TRBD2 once TRBJ2-7 TRBV10-1 TGCGCCAGCAGTGTAGGGACTAGAACGTACGAGCAGTACTTC CASSVGTRTYEQYF